The 22 T cell receptor beta chains below were found in one sample sequenced in a study of blood T cell repertoires in COVID-19. This table comes from immunoSEQ multiplex PCR, and its TCRdb copy is limited to in-frame clones, with some not included. The sample has tens of thousands of clones; approximately 73% are singletons. The source material was peripheral blood. Receptors were obtained from a woman between 50 and 59 years old with active or convalescent COVID-19.

The rearrangement links TRBV7-9 to TRBJ2-5, with TRBD2 matching over 10 bases. The CDR3 runs 16 residues. The J segment lost 5 bases and the V segment lost 3 bases, leaving 9 bases of the junction unmatched. The germline V gene has CDR1 SEHNR and CDR2 FQNEAQ (reference sequence). The chain's CDR3 is CASSFGLAEAVETQYF. The CDR3 region has the DNA TGTGCCAGCAGCTTCGGACTAGCGGAGGCCGTGGAGACCCAGTACTTC.

The rearrangement joins TRBV24-1 to TRBJ1-5; D call uncertain. The CDR3 consists of 13 residues. The germline V gene encodes CDR1 KGHDR and CDR2 SFDVKD. V was cut by 9 bases and J by 0 bases, with 8 bases left in between. CDR3 region: CATARNSNQPQHF. The CDR3 coding sequence is TGTGCCACCGCCAGAAATAGCAATCAGCCCCAGCATTTT.

For this clone: This may arise from a read error, as a much more abundant clone is one base away. This rearrangement joins TRBV24-1 to TRBJ2-5, with 7 bases fitting TRBD1. Germline CDR1 is KGHDR and CDR2 is SFDVKD. The CDR3 is made up of 16 amino acids. Trimming removed 3 bases from V and 7 bases from J; junction bases left unmatched: 13. CDR3: CATSDPLLGPGGTQYF. CDR3 coding DNA: TGTGCCACCAGTGATCCGTTACTGGGGCCAGGGGGGACCCAGTACTTC.

The V gene is TRBV2, the J gene TRBJ2-1, with a weak D call TRBD2 (5 bases). The CDR3 spans 16 residues. Germline CDR1 is SNHLY and CDR2 is FYNNEI. Deletions cut 5 bases from V and 8 bases from J, with 22 bases between. The CDR3 bases are TGTGCCAGCAGTCCTATGAGGACTGCCCCGCACCATGAGCAGTTCTTC. Translated: CASSPMRTAPHHEQFF.

The J gene is TRBJ2-2, the V gene TRBV18; 9 nucleotides agree with TRBD2. The CDR3 is made up of 15 amino acids. In germline, CDR1 is KGHSH, CDR2 LQKENI. V shed 3 bases and J 6 bases; nucleotides not matched to a gene: 5. CDR3 amino acids: CASSPLAGEAGELFF. CDR3 DNA: TGTGCCAGCTCACCCTTAGCGGGAGAGGCCGGGGAGCTGTTTTTT.

The chain is built from TRBV7-9 and TRBJ2-4, with TRBD1 matching over 7 bases. The CDR3 loop spans 15 amino acids. CDR1 and CDR2 (germline): SEHNR, FQNEAQ (reference sequence). The V gene end was trimmed by 1 base and the J gene end by 1 base; junction bases not matched to a gene: 1. Here the CDR3 DNA reads TGTGCCAGCAGCTTAGAAGGGGGCGCCAAAAACATTCAGTACTTC. Encoded protein: CASSLEGGAKNIQYF.

The chain is built from TRBV2 and TRBJ2-7, with TRBD1 matching over 8 bases. CDR3 length: 15 amino acids. V lost 1 base, J lost 4 bases, and 6 bases stayed unmatched. Germline V lookup: CDR1 SNHLY, CDR2 FYNNEI. CDR3 region: CASSEGRTGFYEQYF. In DNA, the CDR3 is TGTGCCAGCAGTGAAGGGCGGACAGGGTTTTACGAGCAGTACTTC.

This clone turned up a few times. This chain links TRBV6-2 or TRBV6-3 with TRBJ2-7; D gene unclear. The CDR3 is made up of 14 amino acids. Trimming shortened V by 0 bases and J by 0 bases, and 6 bases separated the two germline ends. Germline CDR1 reads MNHEY; CDR2 reads SVGEGT. The DNA for the CDR3 is TGTGCCAGCAGTTACTCTAGCAGCTCCTACGAGCAGTACTTC. This encodes CASSYSSSSYEQYF.

This clone was seen more than once but under ten times. This chain connects TRBV28 to TRBJ1-1; no firm D call. This CDR3 is 13 amino acids long. Between the trimmed V and J ends, which lost 9 bases and 0 bases, there was a span of 11 bases. CDR1 MDHEN and CDR2 SYDVKM come from the germline V gene. The CDR3 sequence is CASTWAMNTEAFF. The CDR3 DNA sequence: TGTGCCAGTACGTGGGCTATGAACACTGAAGCTTTCTTT.

V and J are TRBV6-5 and TRBJ1-1; no definite D call. The CDR3 runs 14 residues. Germline assignment: CDR1 MNHEY and CDR2 SVGAGI. Trimming shortened V by 3 bases and J by 5 bases, and 13 bases separated the two germline ends. The CDR3 protein is CASSYGTPGTEAFF. Written as DNA, the CDR3 is TGTGCCAGCAGTTATGGCACCCCGGGGACTGAAGCTTTCTTT.

This clone has just one count. The chain recombines TRBV7-2 with TRBJ2-6; D is ambiguous. Trimming cost V 5 bases and J 0 bases, with 8 bases left between them. This CDR3 has 15 amino acids. Germline-derived CDR1 and CDR2 are SGHTA and FQGNSA. The CDR3 sequence: CASSRGSSGANVLTF. The CDR3 bases are TGTGCCAGCAGCCGTGGTAGCTCTGGGGCCAACGTCCTGACTTTC.

The chain employs TRBV10-3 and TRBJ2-1; 13 bases map to TRBD2. From germline, CDR1 is ENHRY and CDR2 SYGVKD. The CDR3 sequence is 13 residues long. V shed 10 bases, J shed 7 bases, and the junction held 4 bases outside the gene matches. The CDR3 loop reads CATGLAGDNEQFF. CDR3 in DNA: TGTGCCACCGGACTAGCGGGAGATAATGAGCAGTTCTTC.

The rearrangement links TRBV6-5 to TRBJ1-4; D might be TRBD1 (5 bases). CDR3 size: 14 residues. V was trimmed by 2 bases and J by 4 bases, leaving 8 bases between them. Germline V gives CDR1 MNHEY, CDR2 SVGAGI. CDR3 region: CASSYRGINEKLFF. For the CDR3, the DNA is TGTGCCAGCAGTTACCGGGGGATTAATGAAAAACTGTTTTTT.

This sequence joins TRBV18 and TRBJ1-5, with TRBD1 as a possible D gene (6 bases). CDR3 length: 14 amino acids. CDR1 is KGHSH, CDR2 LQKENI, per germline. Trimming shortened V by 3 bases and J by 4 bases, and 10 bases separated the two germline ends. The CDR3, as DNA: TGTGCCAGCTCACCGAATACAGGGAATCAGCCCCAGCATTTT. Its translation is CASSPNTGNQPQHF.

This chain connects TRBV5-4 to TRBJ1-6, with D perhaps TRBD1 (6 bases). The germline V gene has CDR1 SGHNT and CDR2 YYREEE (reference sequence). This CDR3 region has 13 residues. Trimming took off 3 bases at V and 7 bases at J, with 8 bases between the two ends. As DNA, the CDR3 is TGTGCCAGCAGCTCAGGGGTAAATTCACCCCTCCACTTT. Translation: CASSSGVNSPLHF.

The rearrangement joins TRBV30 to TRBJ1-1; unclear D gene. This CDR3 comprises 13 residues. Germline assignment: CDR1 GTSNPN and CDR2 SVGIG (reference sequence). Trimming pared 7 bases from V and 5 bases from J, leaving 17 bases between. Here the CDR3 DNA reads TGTGCCTCGTATCGACGGGAAAAGACTGAAGCTTTCTTT. Its translation is CASYRREKTEAFF.

The CDR3 DNA is TGCGCCAGCAGTCAGAACGGAGTTGGCAGGGCCAAAAGCACAGATACGCAGTATTTT. Translated: CASSQNGVGRAKSTDTQYF. The rearrangement joins TRBV23-1 to TRBJ2-3, with a possible D match to TRBD1 (5 bases). TRBV23-1 is noted as an ORF with a role that remains uncertain. Trimming took off 3 bases at V and 0 bases at J, with 22 bases between the two ends. The CDR3 has 19 amino acids.

The V and J genes are TRBV5-6 and TRBJ1-3; D remains unclear. This CDR3 is built from 14 residues. Trimming removed 4 bases from V and 3 bases from J, with 11 bases in between. Germline V gene lookup returns CDR1 SGHDT and CDR2 YYEEEE. The CDR3 spells CASSLKRGGNTIYF. The CDR3 coding sequence is TGTGCCAGCAGCCTGAAAAGAGGTGGAAACACCATATATTTT.

The chain uses TRBV7-9 and TRBJ2-1; 9 nucleotides agree with TRBD1. J was trimmed by 7 bases and V by 7 bases; bases with no gene match: 14. The CDR3 runs 16 residues. Germline V gene sequence: CDR1 SEHNR, CDR2 FQNEAQ (reference sequence). CDR3 protein: CASISRGTGPTNEQFF. DNA for the CDR3: TGTGCCAGCATCTCCCGTGGGACAGGGCCAACGAATGAGCAGTTCTTC. Complete variable domain (other parts from reference TRBV7-9 and TRBJ2-1): DTGVSQNPRHKITKRGQNVTFRCDPISEHNRLYWYRQTLGQGPEFLTYFQNEAQLEKSRLLSDRFSAERPKGSFSTLEIQRTEQGDSAMYLCASISRGTGPTNEQFFGPGTRLTVL.

CDR3 DNA: TGTGCCAGCAGTGTGGAAGGGGGGGGTGCCTACGAGCAGTACTTC. Protein sequence: CASSVEGGGAYEQYF. The rearrangement uses TRBV2 and TRBJ2-7; D might be TRBD2 (7 bases). Per germline, CDR1 SNHLY and CDR2 FYNNEI. This CDR3 is built from 15 residues. Trimming pared 4 bases from V and 2 bases from J, leaving 15 bases between.

The V and J genes are TRBV30 and TRBJ1-1, with a weak D call TRBD1 (5 bases). The CDR3 length is 12 residues. V was shortened by 4 bases and J by 0 bases, with 6 bases between the two germline ends. Germline CDR1 and CDR2: GTSNPN and SVGIG (reference sequence). The CDR3 nucleotides are TGTGCCTGGAACAGGCTGAACACTGAAGCTTTCTTT. It specifies CAWNRLNTEAFF.

The chain couples TRBV5-6 to TRBJ1-1; possibly TRBD1 for D (6 bases). Germline CDR1 is SGHDT and CDR2 is YYEEEE. Between the trimmed V and J ends, which lost 5 bases and 5 bases, there was a span of 16 bases. This CDR3 is built from 14 residues. The CDR3 DNA reads as TGTGCCAGCAGTCTGGACAGTTTAGGGACTGAAGCTTTCTTT. It translates to CASSLDSLGTEAFF.